The 10 T cell receptor beta chains given below trace back to one sample, sequenced in a study of blood T cell repertoires in COVID-19. Method: immunoSEQ multiplex PCR; TCRdb's copy keeps in-frame clones and lacks some. The data hold a few hundred thousand clones, with more than 85% observed a single time. Sequencing was performed on PBMCs or T cells enriched from blood (not recorded which). The receptors come from a woman aged 40-49 years who had been exposed to COVID-19.

The J gene is TRBJ2-1, the V gene TRBV11-2, with 9 bases lining up with TRBD2. The ends lost 4 bases at V and 4 bases at J; junction bases unmatched: 5. The CDR3 consists of 15 residues. Germline CDR1 is SGHAT and CDR2 is FQNNGV. CDR3 sequence reads: CASSSLAGYYNEQFF. CDR3 coding DNA: TGTGCCAGCAGCTCTCTAGCGGGATATTACAATGAGCAGTTCTTC.

The chain recombines TRBV2 with TRBJ1-1; D perhaps matches TRBD1 (6 bases). Trimming stripped 6 bases from V and 5 bases from J, with 13 bases between. The CDR3 sequence is 13 residues long. Germline CDR1 SNHLY, CDR2 FYNNEI. DNA of the CDR3: TGTGCCAGCAGGTTACAGGGATATACTGAAGCTTTCTTT. This sequence encodes CASRLQGYTEAFF.

The rearrangement links TRBV5-1 to TRBJ1-2, with 7 bases matching TRBD1. CDR1 SGHRS and CDR2 YFSETQ come from the germline V gene. V was clipped by 4 bases and J by 6 bases; unmatched bases: 6. The CDR3 is made up of 13 amino acids. CDR3 region: CASSQPQGDGYTF. In nucleotides, the CDR3 is TGCGCCAGCAGCCAACCGCAGGGGGATGGCTACACCTTC.

The chain recombines TRBV19 with TRBJ1-2; tentative D call: TRBD1 (5 bases). The CDR3 length is 14 residues. Germline assignment: CDR1 LNHDA and CDR2 SQIVND (reference sequence). V dropped 4 bases and J dropped 6 bases, with 15 bases sitting between them. The CDR3 spells CASSNPGKVHGYTF. The CDR3 region has the DNA TGTGCCAGTAGTAATCCAGGGAAGGTTCATGGCTACACCTTC.

The V and J genes are TRBV29-1 and TRBJ1-1; 9 bases are a match to TRBD1. Per germline, CDR1 SQVTM and CDR2 ANQGSEA. The V gene end was trimmed by 7 bases and the J gene end by 4 bases; junction bases not matched to a gene: 7. The CDR3 length is 13 residues. The CDR3: CSGRGQGGTEAFF. Here the CDR3 DNA reads TGCAGCGGGAGGGGACAGGGTGGCACTGAAGCTTTCTTT.

This clone came up once. The rearrangement uses TRBV5-6 and TRBJ1-6, with 8 nucleotides matching TRBD1. The germline CDR1 and CDR2 sequences are SGHDT and YYEEEE. V lost 3 bases and J lost 7; bases outside the gene matches: 6. This CDR3 is built from 15 residues. CDR3 coding DNA: TGTGCCAGCAGCTGGGGGACAGGTGGGAATTCACCCCTCCACTTT. Amino acids: CASSWGTGGNSPLHF.

The rearrangement joins TRBV28 to TRBJ2-5; D is undetermined. The CDR3 runs to 13 residues. Trimming cost V 5 bases and J 4 bases, with 11 bases left between them. Germline loops: CDR1 MDHEN, CDR2 SYDVKM. This CDR3 is CASSIPLIETQYF. CDR3 DNA: TGTGCCAGCAGTATCCCACTTATAGAGACCCAGTACTTC.

J is TRBJ2-5 and V is TRBV14, with D hard to call. Between the trimmed V and J ends, which lost 1 base and 7 bases, there was a span of 4 bases. The CDR3 is 11 residues long. Germline-derived CDR1 and CDR2 are SGHDN and FVKESK. CDR3 coding DNA: TGTGCCAGCAGCCAAGCGGGGACCCAGTACTTC. Protein product: CASSQAGTQYF.

Here the CDR3 DNA reads TGTGCCAGTAGTAAACGGCGACAGGGTGGGGCACCCCTCCACTTT. Amino acid sequence: CASSKRRQGGAPLHF. The V and J genes are TRBV19 and TRBJ1-6; the match to TRBD1 covers 7 bases. This CDR3 comprises 15 residues. The ends lost 4 bases at V and 11 bases at J; junction bases unmatched: 11. CDR1 and CDR2 from the germline V gene are LNHDA and SQIVND (reference sequence).

Only one count was recorded for this clone. The V gene is TRBV14, the J gene TRBJ1-1; 7 bases map to TRBD1. The length of the CDR3 is 18 residues. Germline CDR1 reads SGHDN; CDR2 reads FVKESK. The V and J ends lost 0 bases and 7 bases, in that order; junction bases with no gene match: 17. The CDR3 loop is CASSQDLGQGELSLEAFF. The CDR3 bases are TGTGCCAGCAGCCAAGATTTAGGCCAGGGGGAGCTATCACTTGAAGCTTTCTTT.